These T cell receptor beta chains were read from a single sample in a study of neurological immune-mediated disorders. TCRdb used MiXCR to reprocess the 5' RACE reads, holding one entry per CDR3 protein. Of approximately 44,000 distinct CDR3 sequences in the sample, around 5.3% were seen once. The sample taken for sequencing was CD4+ T cells from blood. The receptors here all came from a young woman with multiple sclerosis. Both conserved end residues are part of each CDR3. Each record gives: CDR3 length, V gene, clone size, J gene, D gene, CDR3 DNA, CDR3 protein. A D gene is named only where the DNA matches it firmly. The size entry is marked missing in some rows and otherwise reads once, few, many or a size class.

cdr3_length: 16
v_call: TRBV9
clone_size: many
j_call: TRBJ1-3
d_call: TRBD1
cdr3_nt: TGTGCCAGCAGCGTCGGACAGGGGGCGAGGGGAAACACCATATATTTT
cdr3_aa: CASSVGQGARGNTIYF

cdr3_length: 14
v_call: TRBV20-1
clone_size: many
j_call: TRBJ2-1
d_call: NA
cdr3_nt: TGCAGTGCTAGCGACCTCGGAGTTCGCAATGAGCAGTTCTTC
cdr3_aa: CSASDLGVRNEQFF

cdr3_length: 14
v_call: TRBV20-1
clone_size: many
j_call: TRBJ2-3
d_call: NA
cdr3_nt: TGCAGTGCCCAGAGAGGGGGTAGCACAGATACGCAGTATTTT
cdr3_aa: CSAQRGGSTDTQYF

cdr3_length: 15
v_call: TRBV20-1
clone_size: few
j_call: TRBJ1-1
d_call: NA
cdr3_nt: TGCAGTGCTAGAAGACAGGTCGATGGGAACACTGAAGCTTTCTTT
cdr3_aa: CSARRQVDGNTEAFF

cdr3_length: 12
v_call: TRBV20-1
clone_size: many
j_call: TRBJ1-2
d_call: NA
cdr3_nt: TGCAGTGCTTCCCTCGGGAGGTATGGCTACACCTTC
cdr3_aa: CSASLGRYGYTF

cdr3_length: 17
v_call: TRBV7-9
clone_size: many
j_call: TRBJ1-3
d_call: NA
cdr3_nt: TGTGCCAGCAGCTCCCAAGTCCTCCGGGACCCTCAAAACACCATATATTTT
cdr3_aa: CASSSQVLRDPQNTIYF

cdr3_length: 14
v_call: TRBV13
clone_size: many
j_call: TRBJ1-2
d_call: NA
cdr3_nt: TGTGCCAGCAGCTTGGGTAGGGGGAAGGATGGCTACACCTTC
cdr3_aa: CASSLGRGKDGYTF

cdr3_length: 14
v_call: TRBV19
clone_size: NA
j_call: TRBJ1-4
d_call: NA
cdr3_nt: TGTGCCAGTAGTCAGGGGTCGACTAATGAAAAACTGTTTTTT
cdr3_aa: CASSQGSTNEKLFF

cdr3_length: 15
v_call: TRBV3-1
clone_size: many
j_call: TRBJ2-5
d_call: TRBD2
cdr3_nt: TGTGCCAGCAGCGCCTCTAGCGGGGTAGGAGAGACCCAGTACTTC
cdr3_aa: CASSASSGVGETQYF

cdr3_length: 12
v_call: TRBV6-5
clone_size: many
j_call: TRBJ1-6
d_call: NA
cdr3_nt: TGTGCCAGCAGTCGTACGCGGTCACCCCTCCACTTT
cdr3_aa: CASSRTRSPLHF

cdr3_length: 15
v_call: TRBV20-1
clone_size: many
j_call: TRBJ1-1
d_call: NA
cdr3_nt: TGCAGTGCTAGAGATCCCTCCGGGGTGGACACTGAAGCTTTCTTT
cdr3_aa: CSARDPSGVDTEAFF

cdr3_length: 16
v_call: TRBV5-1
clone_size: many
j_call: TRBJ1-2
d_call: TRBD1
cdr3_nt: TGCGCCAGCAGCCGGGGACAGGGAATGTCAAACTATGGCTACACCTTC
cdr3_aa: CASSRGQGMSNYGYTF

cdr3_length: 18
v_call: TRBV19
clone_size: many
j_call: TRBJ1-5
d_call: NA
cdr3_nt: TGTGCCAGTAGTATCATATCAGGTCGGGGTTCCCGCAATCAGCCCCAGCATTTT
cdr3_aa: CASSIISGRGSRNQPQHF

cdr3_length: 13
v_call: TRBV20-1
clone_size: many
j_call: TRBJ1-6
d_call: TRBD1
cdr3_nt: TGCAGTGCGGATCGGACAGGGGATGCACCCCTCCACTTT
cdr3_aa: CSADRTGDAPLHF

cdr3_length: 17
v_call: TRBV20-1
clone_size: many
j_call: TRBJ1-4
d_call: NA
cdr3_nt: TGCAGTGCTAGAGAGGGGTGGACAGCCCTAACTAATGAAAAACTGTTTTTT
cdr3_aa: CSAREGWTALTNEKLFF

cdr3_length: 14
v_call: TRBV20-1
clone_size: many
j_call: TRBJ2-7
d_call: TRBD1
cdr3_nt: TGCAGTGCTAACCTCCTGACAGGGACCTACGAGCAGTACTTC
cdr3_aa: CSANLLTGTYEQYF

cdr3_length: 14
v_call: TRBV7-6
clone_size: many
j_call: TRBJ2-5
d_call: TRBD1
cdr3_nt: TGTGCCAGCAGCTTACAGGGACAGGCAGAGACCCAGTACTTC
cdr3_aa: CASSLQGQAETQYF

cdr3_length: 14
v_call: TRBV18
clone_size: many
j_call: TRBJ2-5
d_call: NA
cdr3_nt: TGTGCCAGCTCACCAAAAGGAAACCAAGAGACCCAGTACTTC
cdr3_aa: CASSPKGNQETQYF

cdr3_length: 16
v_call: TRBV2
clone_size: many
j_call: TRBJ2-1
d_call: NA
cdr3_nt: TGTGCCAGCAGTTCTAGGTGGGGGGGCAATAGTGGTGAGCAGTTCTTC
cdr3_aa: CASSSRWGGNSGEQFF

cdr3_length: 15
v_call: TRBV20-1
clone_size: many
j_call: TRBJ1-1
d_call: NA
cdr3_nt: TGCAGTGCTAGGCCCCATACAGGGAGGACCACTGAAGCTTTCTTT
cdr3_aa: CSARPHTGRTTEAFF

cdr3_length: 13
v_call: TRBV12-3/TRBV12-4
clone_size: many
j_call: TRBJ2-4
d_call: NA
cdr3_nt: TGTGCCACCCGAAGAGGAACAACGGACATTCAGTACTTC
cdr3_aa: CATRRGTTDIQYF

cdr3_length: 10
v_call: TRBV20-1
clone_size: many
j_call: TRBJ2-1
d_call: NA
cdr3_nt: TGCAGTGCCGTTTACAATGAGCAGTTCTTC
cdr3_aa: CSAVYNEQFF